In this sample, the clone carrying this TCR beta chain turned up many times. The sample comes from a study of T cells after yellow fever vaccination. Using its own MiXCR run on the 5' RACE reads, TCRdb lists one record per CDR3 protein. This table holds some 350,000 distinct CDR3 sequences, over 4% found once. This material consisted of PBMCs, taken 5 days after the yellow fever booster vaccination. This TCR came from a man younger than 30 who received the YFV17D yellow fever vaccine.

The DNA for the CDR3 is TGTGCCATTCTCTCGCGTTCCGGGACAGGGGCGATGAAGGGGGCCAACGTCCTGACTTTC. This encodes CAILSRSGTGAMKGANVLTF. The chain uses TRBV7-9 and TRBJ2-6; 10 bases line up with TRBD1. The J segment lost 4 bases and the V segment lost 10 bases, leaving 22 bases of the junction unmatched. The CDR3 loop spans 20 amino acids. The germline V gene encodes CDR1 SEHNR and CDR2 FQNEAQ (reference sequence). Full variable domain (remainder filled in from reference TRBV7-9 and TRBJ2-6): DTGVSQNPRHKITKRGQNVTFRCDPISEHNRLYWYRQTLGQGPEFLTYFQNEAQLEKSRLLSDRFSAERPKGSFSTLEIQRTEQGDSAMYLCAILSRSGTGAMKGANVLTFGAGSRLTVL.